The subject of this entry is one T cell receptor (beta chain). The antigen is unknown. This entry belongs to a study of T cell responses to AZD1222 COVID-19 vaccine. Study outcomes and limitations: A mostly white British donor set with more females was recruited, and clonal diversity was possibly underestimated.

TCRdb's copy holds only in-frame clones and misses some; the assay was immunoSEQ multiplex PCR. Among roughly 80,000 clones listed, more than 80% were seen once. The V gene lost 4 bases and the J gene lost 0 bases, with 13 bases spanning the gap. Germline values: CDR1 KGHSH, CDR2 LQKENI. This CDR3 region has 16 residues. The starting material was peripheral blood, obtained on day 0 of AZD1222 vaccination. This TCR was sampled from an adult in good health. The V and J genes are TRBV18 and TRBJ2-1; D is unresolved. The CDR3 reads CASSRYSPSSYNEQFF. In DNA form, the CDR3 reads TGTGCCAGCTCACGATACTCCCCCAGCTCCTACAATGAGCAGTTCTTC.